This passage covers 15 T cell receptor beta chains from one sample sequenced in a study of tumor-infiltrating lymphocytes in localized non-small cell lung cancer. Method: immunoSEQ multiplex PCR; TCRdb's copy keeps in-frame clones and lacks some. This repertoire shows approximately 8,700 clones, approximately 80% found once; its top ten account for 6.5% to 7.5%. The specimen was uninvolved lung tissue not adjacent to the tumor. All receptors come from a human donor with non-small cell lung cancer.

The chain employs TRBV9 and TRBJ2-2, with D perhaps matching TRBD2 (5 bases). The length of the CDR3 is 16 residues. CDR1 is SGDLS and CDR2 is YYNGEE in the germline V gene. Trimming removed 0 bases at V and 1 base at J, with 10 bases between. For the CDR3, the DNA is TGTGCCAGCAGCGTAGAACCGGGAAGGAACACCGGGGAGCTGTTTTTT. It encodes CASSVEPGRNTGELFF. Full variable domain (rest looked up from reference TRBV9 and TRBJ2-2): DSGVTQTPKHLITATGQRVTLRCSPRSGDLSVYWYQQSLDQGLQFLIQYYNGEERAKGNILERFSAQQFPDLHSELNLSSLELGDSALYFCASSVEPGRNTGELFFGEGSRLTVL.

The rearrangement links TRBV2 to TRBJ2-1; the match to TRBD1 covers 10 bases. The V gene end was trimmed by 5 bases and the J gene end by 5 bases; junction bases not matched to a gene: 6. CDR1 is SNHLY and CDR2 is FYNNEI in the germline V gene. The CDR3 length is 15 residues. The CDR3 protein is CASSSRDRGDNEQFF. The CDR3 nucleotides are TGTGCCAGCAGTTCCCGGGACAGGGGAGACAATGAGCAGTTCTTC. The whole variable domain, filled in from reference TRBV2 and TRBJ2-1, reads EPEVTQTPSHQVTQMGQEVILRCVPISNHLYFYWYRQILGQKVEFLVSFYNNEISEKSEIFDDQFSVERPDGSNFTLKIRSTKLEDSAMYFCASSSRDRGDNEQFFGPGTRLTVL.

The chain joins TRBV6-5 to TRBJ2-4; no reliable D call. V lost 2 bases and J lost 0, with 11 bases in between. The CDR3 has 16 residues. Germline V CDR1 and CDR2: MNHEY, SVGAGI. CDR3 amino acids: CASSYDGELAKNIQYF. As DNA, the CDR3 is TGTGCCAGCAGTTACGATGGGGAACTAGCCAAAAACATTCAGTACTTC.

This clone was counted a single time. The chain joins TRBV6-6 to TRBJ2-7; 9 bases are a match to TRBD1. Germline V gene data show CDR1 as MNHNY and CDR2 as SVGAGI (reference sequence). V lost 7 bases to trimming and J lost 5 bases; unmatched junction nucleotides: 9. This CDR3 has 14 residues. This chain's CDR3 is CASTAGTGIHEQYF. The CDR3 region has the DNA TGTGCCAGCACCGCTGGGACAGGGATACACGAGCAGTACTTC.

As concerns this clone: The germline gene is not matched at one end of the junction; a read error may be the cause. V gene TRBV2 combines with J gene TRBJ1-2; tentatively, D is TRBD1 (6 bases). The CDR3 has 14 residues. Germline V gene data show CDR1 as SNHLY and CDR2 as FYNNEI. CDR3 coding DNA: TGTGCCAGCAGCGAAGACCAGGGGATTGGTGGCTACACCTTC. Amino acid sequence: CASSEDQGIGGYTF.

The rearrangement joins TRBV6-6 to TRBJ2-1; D possibly corresponds to TRBD2 (5 bases). Per germline, CDR1 MNHNY and CDR2 SVGAGI (reference sequence). The CDR3 is 13 residues long. V was clipped by 2 bases and J by 6 bases, with 8 bases between them. In DNA form, the CDR3 reads TGTGCCAGCAGTTACCCGGACTCCAATGAGCAGTTCTTC. Translating it yields CASSYPDSNEQFF.

This clone rates as medium-sized. The chain is built from TRBV5-1 and TRBJ1-1; TRBD1 agrees at 7 bases. CDR3 length: 14 amino acids. In germline, CDR1 is SGHRS, CDR2 YFSETQ. The ends lost 3 bases at V and 5 bases at J; junction bases unmatched: 7. DNA of the CDR3: TGCGCCAGCAGCTCGGGGTTACAGGGGACTGAAGCTTTCTTT. It codes for CASSSGLQGTEAFF. The variable domain in full, with the rest retrieved from reference TRBV5-1 and TRBJ1-1, is KAGVTQTPRYLIKTRGQQVTLSCSPISGHRSVSWYQQTPGQGLQFLFEYFSETQRNKGNFPGRFSGRQFSNSRSEMNVSTLELGDSALYLCASSSGLQGTEAFFGQGTRLTVV.

The rearrangement uses TRBV28 and TRBJ1-2; D is unresolved. V lost 5 bases and J 6 bases, leaving 25 bases between the germline ends. Germline V gene lookup returns CDR1 MDHEN and CDR2 SYDVKM. This CDR3 contains 17 residues. The chain's CDR3 is CASSPPSGVADGDGYTF. In nucleotides, the CDR3 is TGTGCCAGCAGTCCCCCATCCGGGGTCGCAGATGGGGATGGCTACACCTTC.

This clone turned up a few times. This chain joins TRBV4-3 and TRBJ2-3; 8 bases agree with TRBD1. The V gene's germline CDR1 is LGHNA and CDR2 YSLEER. CDR3 length: 16 amino acids. Trimming took 4 bases from V and 2 from J; bases not matched to a gene: 8. CDR3 bases: TGCGCCAGCAGCCTCCGGGACAGGAGTTTCACAGATACGCAGTATTTT. Translation gives CASSLRDRSFTDTQYF.

This chain links TRBV5-6 with TRBJ2-3; TRBD2 is a possible D gene (6 bases). Germline values: CDR1 SGHDT, CDR2 YYEEEE. With 4 bases removed from V and 0 bases from J, the gap between germline ends came to 15 bases. There are 16 residues in the CDR3. The DNA for the CDR3 is TGTGCCAGCAGCAAAACCGGACTAACTAGCACAGATACGCAGTATTTT. This encodes CASSKTGLTSTDTQYF. The full variable domain, rest sourced from reference TRBV5-6 and TRBJ2-3, is DAGVTQSPTHLIKTRGQQVTLRCSPKSGHDTVSWYQQALGQGPQFIFQYYEEEERQRGNFPDRFSGHQFPNYSSELNVNALLLGDSALYLCASSKTGLTSTDTQYFGPGTRLTVL.

In its sample, this clone was seen a few times. V usage is TRBV4-3 and J usage is TRBJ1-5; D is perhaps TRBD1 (5 bases). V was shortened by 0 bases and J by 5 bases, with 8 bases between the two germline ends. The CDR3 is made up of 14 amino acids. Germline lookup yields CDR1 LGHNA and CDR2 YSLEER. The CDR3, as DNA: TGCGCCAGCAGCCAAGAGAGGGGATATCAGCCCCAGCATTTT. Its translation is CASSQERGYQPQHF.

The chain has TRBV30 and TRBJ2-7; the D gene is possibly TRBD2 (5 bases). Germline V gene data show CDR1 as GTSNPN and CDR2 as SVGIG (reference sequence). The CDR3 spans 13 residues. CDR3 bases: TGTGCTCTGGGTCGGGATATTCCCTACGAGCAGTACTTC. This encodes CALGRDIPYEQYF.

This chain joins TRBV18 and TRBJ2-5; TRBD1 matches 10 bases. The germline CDR1 and CDR2 sequences are KGHSH and LQKENI. CDR3 length: 15 residues. V was clipped by 5 bases and J by 4 bases; unmatched bases: 7. The CDR3 loop is CASSSTGGYGETQYF. In DNA, the CDR3 is TGTGCCAGCTCATCGACAGGGGGCTATGGAGAGACCCAGTACTTC.

This clone was seen only once. The gene calls are TRBV7-8 and TRBJ2-1; the D gene could be TRBD1 or TRBD2 (5 bases each). The CDR3 has 17 residues. Trimming shortened V by 5 bases and J by 2 bases, and 19 bases separated the two germline ends. Germline V CDR1 and CDR2: SGHVS, FQNEAQ. The CDR3 nucleotides read TGTGCCAGCAGCCCCCGGAAAGGGGAGAATGCCTACAATGAGCAGTTCTTC. Encoded protein: CASSPRKGENAYNEQFF.

The CDR3 DNA sequence: TGCGCCAGCAGCCCGCATCGGGGGGGGCCAGATACGCAGTATTTT. It codes for CASSPHRGGPDTQYF. The V and J genes are TRBV4-3 and TRBJ2-3; 8 bases agree with TRBD2. The CDR3 length is 15 residues. CDR1 and CDR2 (germline): LGHNA, YSLEER. Trimming took 4 bases from V and 4 from J; bases not matched to a gene: 7.